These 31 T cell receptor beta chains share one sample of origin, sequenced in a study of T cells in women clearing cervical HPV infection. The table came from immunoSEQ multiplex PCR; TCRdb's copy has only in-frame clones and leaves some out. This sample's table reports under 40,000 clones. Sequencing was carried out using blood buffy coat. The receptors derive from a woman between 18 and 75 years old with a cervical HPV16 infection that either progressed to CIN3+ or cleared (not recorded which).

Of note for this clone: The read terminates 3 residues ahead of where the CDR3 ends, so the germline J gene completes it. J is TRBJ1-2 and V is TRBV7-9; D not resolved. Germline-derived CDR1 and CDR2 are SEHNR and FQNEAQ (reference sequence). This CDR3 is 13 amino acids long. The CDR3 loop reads CATQARDYNDYTF. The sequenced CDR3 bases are TGTGCCACCCAAGCGAGAGATTACAATGAC.

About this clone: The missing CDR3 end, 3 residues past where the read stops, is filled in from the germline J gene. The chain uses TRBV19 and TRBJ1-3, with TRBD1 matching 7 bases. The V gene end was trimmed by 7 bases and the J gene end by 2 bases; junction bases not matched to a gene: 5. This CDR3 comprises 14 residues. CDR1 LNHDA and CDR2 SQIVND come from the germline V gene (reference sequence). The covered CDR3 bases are TGTGCCAGTAAAGAGGGGGCCACTGGAAACACC. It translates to CASKEGATGNT. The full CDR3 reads CASKEGATGNTIYF.

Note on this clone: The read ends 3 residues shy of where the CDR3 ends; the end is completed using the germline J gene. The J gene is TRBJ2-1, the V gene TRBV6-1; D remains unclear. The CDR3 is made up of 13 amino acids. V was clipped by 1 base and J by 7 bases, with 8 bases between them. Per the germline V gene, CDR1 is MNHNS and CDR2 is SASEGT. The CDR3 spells CASSEGYRNEQFF. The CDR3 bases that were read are TGTGCCAGCAGTGAAGGCTACCGAAATGAG.

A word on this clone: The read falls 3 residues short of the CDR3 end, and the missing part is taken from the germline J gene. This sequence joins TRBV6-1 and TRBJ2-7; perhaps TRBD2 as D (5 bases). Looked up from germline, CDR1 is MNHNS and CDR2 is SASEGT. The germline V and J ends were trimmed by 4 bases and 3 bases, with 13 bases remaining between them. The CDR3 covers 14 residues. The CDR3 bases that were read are TGTGCCAGCAGTGTGTTGCTAGCAAACTACGAG. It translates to CASSVLLANYE. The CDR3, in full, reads CASSVLLANYEQYF.

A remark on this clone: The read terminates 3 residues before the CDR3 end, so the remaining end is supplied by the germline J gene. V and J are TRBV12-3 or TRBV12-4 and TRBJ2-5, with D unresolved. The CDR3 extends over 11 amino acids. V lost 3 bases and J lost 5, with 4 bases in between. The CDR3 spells CASSFLETQYF. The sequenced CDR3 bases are TGTGCCAGCAGTTTTCTGGAGACC.

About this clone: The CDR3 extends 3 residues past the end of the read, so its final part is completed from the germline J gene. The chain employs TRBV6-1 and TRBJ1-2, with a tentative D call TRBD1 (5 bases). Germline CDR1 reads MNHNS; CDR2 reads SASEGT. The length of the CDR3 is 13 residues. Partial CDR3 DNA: TGTGCCAGCAGTGCTCTAGCGGACAATGAC. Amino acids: CASSALADND. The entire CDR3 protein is CASSALADNDYTF.

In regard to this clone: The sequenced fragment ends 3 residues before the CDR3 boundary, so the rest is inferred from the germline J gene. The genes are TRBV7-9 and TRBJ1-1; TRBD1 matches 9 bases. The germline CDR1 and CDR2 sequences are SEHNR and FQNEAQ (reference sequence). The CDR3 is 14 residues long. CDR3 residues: CASSLKRQGGGAFF. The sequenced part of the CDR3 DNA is TGTGCCAGCAGCTTGAAGCGACAGGGGGGAGGA.

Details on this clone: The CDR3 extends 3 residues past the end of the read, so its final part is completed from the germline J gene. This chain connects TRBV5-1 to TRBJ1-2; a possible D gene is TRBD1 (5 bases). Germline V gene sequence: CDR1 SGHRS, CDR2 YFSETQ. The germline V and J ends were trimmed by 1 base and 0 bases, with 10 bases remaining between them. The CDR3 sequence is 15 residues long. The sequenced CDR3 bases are TGCGCCAGCAGCTTGTCAGGGACTGCTAACTATGGC. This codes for CASSLSGTANYG. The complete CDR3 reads CASSLSGTANYGYTF.

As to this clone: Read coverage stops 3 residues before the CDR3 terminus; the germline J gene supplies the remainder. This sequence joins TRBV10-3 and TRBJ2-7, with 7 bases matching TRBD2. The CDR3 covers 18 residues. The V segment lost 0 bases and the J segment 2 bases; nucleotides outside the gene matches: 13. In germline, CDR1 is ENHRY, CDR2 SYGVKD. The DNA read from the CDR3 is TGTGCCATCAGTGAGTCTACGTCGGTGGGGGGGTTCACCTACGAG. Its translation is CAISESTSVGGFTYE. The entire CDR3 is CAISESTSVGGFTYEQYF.

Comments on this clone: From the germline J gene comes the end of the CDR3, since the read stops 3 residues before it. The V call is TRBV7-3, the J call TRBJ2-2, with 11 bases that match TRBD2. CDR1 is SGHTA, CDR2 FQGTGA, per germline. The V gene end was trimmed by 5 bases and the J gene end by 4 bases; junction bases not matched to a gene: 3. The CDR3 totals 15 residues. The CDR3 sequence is CASSPGTSGTGELFF. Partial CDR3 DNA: TGTGCCAGCAGCCCCGGGACTAGCGGCACCGGGGAG.

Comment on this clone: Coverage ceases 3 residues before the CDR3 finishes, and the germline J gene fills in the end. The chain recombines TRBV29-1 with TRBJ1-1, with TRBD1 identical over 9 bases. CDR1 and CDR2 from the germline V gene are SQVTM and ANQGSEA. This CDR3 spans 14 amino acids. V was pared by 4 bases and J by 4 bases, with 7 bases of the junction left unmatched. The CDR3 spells CSVGGTDRGTEAFF. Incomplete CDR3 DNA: TGCAGCGTTGGAGGGACGGACAGGGGCACTGAA.

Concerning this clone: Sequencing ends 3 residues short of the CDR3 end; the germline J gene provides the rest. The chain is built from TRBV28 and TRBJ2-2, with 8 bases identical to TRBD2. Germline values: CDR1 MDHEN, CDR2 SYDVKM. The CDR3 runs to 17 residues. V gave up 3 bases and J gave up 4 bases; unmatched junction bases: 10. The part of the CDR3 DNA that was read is TGTGCCAGCAGTTTGGGCGGGAGGAAAGGGGGCACCGGGGAG. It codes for CASSLGGRKGGTGE. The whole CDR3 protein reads CASSLGGRKGGTGELFF.

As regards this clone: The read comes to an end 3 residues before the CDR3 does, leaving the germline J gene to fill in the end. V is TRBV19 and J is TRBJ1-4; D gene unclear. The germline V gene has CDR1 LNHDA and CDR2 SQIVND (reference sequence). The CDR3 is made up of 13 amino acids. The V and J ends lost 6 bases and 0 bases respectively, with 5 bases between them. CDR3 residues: CASRYSTNEKLFF. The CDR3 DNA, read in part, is TGTGCCAGTAGATATTCAACTAATGAAAAA.

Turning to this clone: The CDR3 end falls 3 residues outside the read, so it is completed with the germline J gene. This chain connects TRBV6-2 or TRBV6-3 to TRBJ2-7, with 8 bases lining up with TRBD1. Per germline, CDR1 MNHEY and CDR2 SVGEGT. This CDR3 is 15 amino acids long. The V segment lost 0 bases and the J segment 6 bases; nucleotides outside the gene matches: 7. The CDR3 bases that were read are TGTGCCAGCAGTTACTCCCCGGACAGGGCGGGCGAG. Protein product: CASSYSPDRAGE. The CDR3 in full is CASSYSPDRAGEQYF.

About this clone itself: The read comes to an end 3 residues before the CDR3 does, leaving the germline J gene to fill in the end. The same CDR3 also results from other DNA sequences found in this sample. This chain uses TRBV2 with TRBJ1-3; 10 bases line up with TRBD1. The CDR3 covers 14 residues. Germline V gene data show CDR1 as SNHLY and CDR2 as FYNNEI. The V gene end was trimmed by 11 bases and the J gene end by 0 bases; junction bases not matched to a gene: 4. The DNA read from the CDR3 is TGTGCCTGTCGGGACAGGGGCTCTGGAAACACC. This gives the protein CACRDRGSGNT. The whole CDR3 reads CACRDRGSGNTIYF.

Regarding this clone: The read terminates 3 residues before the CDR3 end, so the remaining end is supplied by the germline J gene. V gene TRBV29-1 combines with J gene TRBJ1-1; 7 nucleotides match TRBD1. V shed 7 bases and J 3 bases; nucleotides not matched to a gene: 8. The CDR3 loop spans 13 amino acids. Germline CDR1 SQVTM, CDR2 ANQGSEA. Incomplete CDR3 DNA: TGCAGCGGGTCGACAGGGCTCGACACTGAA. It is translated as CSGSTGLDTE. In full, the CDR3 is CSGSTGLDTEAFF.

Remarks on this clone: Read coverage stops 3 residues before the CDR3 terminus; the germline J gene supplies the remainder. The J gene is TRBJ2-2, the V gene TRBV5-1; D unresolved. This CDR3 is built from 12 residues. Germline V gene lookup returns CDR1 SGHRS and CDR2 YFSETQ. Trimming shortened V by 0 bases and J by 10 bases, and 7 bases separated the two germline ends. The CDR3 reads CASSLETEELFF. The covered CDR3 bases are TGCGCCAGCAGCTTGGAAACAGAGGAG. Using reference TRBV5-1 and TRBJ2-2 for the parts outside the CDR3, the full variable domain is KAGVTQTPRYLIKTRGQQVTLSCSPISGHRSVSWYQQTPGQGLQFLFEYFSETQRNKGNFPGRFSGRQFSNSRSEMNVSTLELGDSALYLCASSLETEELFFGEGSRLTVL.

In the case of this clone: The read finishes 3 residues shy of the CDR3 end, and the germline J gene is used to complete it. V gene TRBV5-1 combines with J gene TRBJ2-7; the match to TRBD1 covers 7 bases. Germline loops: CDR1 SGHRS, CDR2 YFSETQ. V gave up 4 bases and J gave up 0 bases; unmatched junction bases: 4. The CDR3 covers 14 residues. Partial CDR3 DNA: TGCGCCAGCAGCGCGGACAGGAACTCCTACGAG. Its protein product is CASSADRNSYE. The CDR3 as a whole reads CASSADRNSYEQYF.

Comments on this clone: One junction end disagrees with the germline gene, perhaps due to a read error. CDR3 DNA (partial): TGCGCCAGCAGCCGCGGGACAGGAGAAAAA. Translation gives CASSRGTGEK. In full, the CDR3 reads CASSRGTGEKLFF. The rearrangement joins TRBV4-2 to TRBJ1-4, with 8 positions matching TRBD1. The read ends 3 residues early relative to the CDR3; the germline J gene fills the gap. Germline-derived CDR1 and CDR2 are LGHNA and YNFKEQ. The CDR3 has 13 residues.

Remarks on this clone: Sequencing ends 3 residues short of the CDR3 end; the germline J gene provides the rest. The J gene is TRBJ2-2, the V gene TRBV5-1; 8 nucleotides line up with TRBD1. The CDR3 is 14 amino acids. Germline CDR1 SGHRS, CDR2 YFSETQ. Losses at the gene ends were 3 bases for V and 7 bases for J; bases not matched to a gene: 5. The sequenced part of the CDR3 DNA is TGCGCCAGCAGCTACCAGGGGGCTAACGGGGAG. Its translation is CASSYQGANGE. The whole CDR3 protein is CASSYQGANGELFF.

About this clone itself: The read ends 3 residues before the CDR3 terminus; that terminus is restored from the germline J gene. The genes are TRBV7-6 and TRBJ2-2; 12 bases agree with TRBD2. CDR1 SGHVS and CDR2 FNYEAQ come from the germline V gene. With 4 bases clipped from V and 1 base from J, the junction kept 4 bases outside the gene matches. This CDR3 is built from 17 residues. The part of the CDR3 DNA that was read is TGTGCCAGCAGCTCAGGGACTAGCGGGCAGAACACCGGGGAG. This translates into CASSSGTSGQNTGE. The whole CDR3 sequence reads CASSSGTSGQNTGELFF.

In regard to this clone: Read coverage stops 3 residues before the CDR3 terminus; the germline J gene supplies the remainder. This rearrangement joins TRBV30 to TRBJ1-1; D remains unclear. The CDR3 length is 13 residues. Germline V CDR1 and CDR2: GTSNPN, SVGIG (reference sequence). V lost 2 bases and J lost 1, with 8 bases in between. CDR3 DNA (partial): TGTGCCTGGAGTTATACATCGAACACTGAA. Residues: CAWSYTSNTE. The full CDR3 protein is CAWSYTSNTEAFF. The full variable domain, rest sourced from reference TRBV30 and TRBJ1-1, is SQTIHQWPATLVQPVGSPLSLECTVEGTSNPNLYWYRQAAGRGLQLLFYSVGIGQISSEVPQNLSASRPQDRQFILSSKKLLLSDSGFYLCAWSYTSNTEAFFGQGTRLTVV.

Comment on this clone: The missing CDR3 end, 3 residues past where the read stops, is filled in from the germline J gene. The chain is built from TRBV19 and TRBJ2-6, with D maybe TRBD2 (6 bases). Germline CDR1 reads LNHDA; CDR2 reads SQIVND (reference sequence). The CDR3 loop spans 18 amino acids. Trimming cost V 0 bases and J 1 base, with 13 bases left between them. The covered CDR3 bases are TGTGCCAGTAGTATAGAGAGGGGACTGGTATCTGGGGCCAACGTC. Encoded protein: CASSIERGLVSGANV. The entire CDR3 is CASSIERGLVSGANVLTF.

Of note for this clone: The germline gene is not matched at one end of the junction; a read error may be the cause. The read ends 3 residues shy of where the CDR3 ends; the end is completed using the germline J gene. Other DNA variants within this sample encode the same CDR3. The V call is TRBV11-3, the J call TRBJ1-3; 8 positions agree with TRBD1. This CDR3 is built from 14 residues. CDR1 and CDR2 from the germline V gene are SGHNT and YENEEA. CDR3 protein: CASRRTGSGNTIYF. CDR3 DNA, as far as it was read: TGTGCCAGCAGGAGGACAGGGTCTGGAAACACA.

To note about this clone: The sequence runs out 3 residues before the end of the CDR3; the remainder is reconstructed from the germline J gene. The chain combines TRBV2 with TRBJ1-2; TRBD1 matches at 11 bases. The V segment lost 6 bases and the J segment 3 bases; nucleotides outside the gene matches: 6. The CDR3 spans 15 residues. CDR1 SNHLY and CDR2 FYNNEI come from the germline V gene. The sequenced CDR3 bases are TGTGCCAGCAGAGCCGGACAGGGGGCATACTATGGC. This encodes CASRAGQGAYYG. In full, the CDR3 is CASRAGQGAYYGYTF.

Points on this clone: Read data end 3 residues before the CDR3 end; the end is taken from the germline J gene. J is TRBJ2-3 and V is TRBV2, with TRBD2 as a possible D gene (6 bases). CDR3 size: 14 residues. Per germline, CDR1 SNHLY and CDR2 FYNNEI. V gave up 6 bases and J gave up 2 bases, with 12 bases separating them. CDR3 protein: CASSGDLTTDTQYF. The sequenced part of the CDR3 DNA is TGTGCCAGCAGCGGGGACTTAACCACAGATACG.

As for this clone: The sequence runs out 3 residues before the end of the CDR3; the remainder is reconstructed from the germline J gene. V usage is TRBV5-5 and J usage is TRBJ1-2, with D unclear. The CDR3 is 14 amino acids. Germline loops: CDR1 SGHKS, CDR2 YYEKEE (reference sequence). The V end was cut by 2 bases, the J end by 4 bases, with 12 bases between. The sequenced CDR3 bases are TGTGCCAGCAGCTTTTTGGGTCCAGGCTATGGC. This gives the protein CASSFLGPGYG. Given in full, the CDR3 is CASSFLGPGYGYTF.

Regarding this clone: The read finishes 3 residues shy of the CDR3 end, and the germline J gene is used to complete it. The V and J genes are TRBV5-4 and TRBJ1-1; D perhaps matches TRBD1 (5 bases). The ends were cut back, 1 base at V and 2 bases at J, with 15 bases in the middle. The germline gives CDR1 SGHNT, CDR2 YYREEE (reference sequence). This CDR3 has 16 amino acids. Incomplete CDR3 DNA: TGTGCCAGCAGCTTGTCACGGGGGGGGTTTAACACTGAA. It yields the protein CASSLSRGGFNTE. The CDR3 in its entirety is CASSLSRGGFNTEAFF.

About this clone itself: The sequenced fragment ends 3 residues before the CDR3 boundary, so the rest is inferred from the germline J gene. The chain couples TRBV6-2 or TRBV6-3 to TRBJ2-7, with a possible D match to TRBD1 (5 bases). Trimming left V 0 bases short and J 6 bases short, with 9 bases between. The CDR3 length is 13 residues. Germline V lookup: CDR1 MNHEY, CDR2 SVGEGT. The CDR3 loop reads CASSYSGLFEQYF. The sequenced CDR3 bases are TGTGCCAGCAGTTACTCGGGGCTTTTCGAG.

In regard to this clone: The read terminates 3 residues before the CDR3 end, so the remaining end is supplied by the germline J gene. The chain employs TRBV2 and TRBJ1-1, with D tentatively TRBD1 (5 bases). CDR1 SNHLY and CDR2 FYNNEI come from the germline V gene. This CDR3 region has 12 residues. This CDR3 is CASREQEWEAFF. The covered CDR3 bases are TGTGCCAGCAGGGAACAGGAGTGGGAA.

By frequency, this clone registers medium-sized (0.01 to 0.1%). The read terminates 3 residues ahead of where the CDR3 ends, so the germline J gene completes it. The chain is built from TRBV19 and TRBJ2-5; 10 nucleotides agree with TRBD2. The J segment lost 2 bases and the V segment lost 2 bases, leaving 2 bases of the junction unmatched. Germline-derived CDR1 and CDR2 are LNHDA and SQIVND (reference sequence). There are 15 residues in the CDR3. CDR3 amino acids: CASSILAGGQETQYF. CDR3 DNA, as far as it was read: TGTGCCAGTAGTATATTAGCGGGAGGACAAGAGACC.